A selection of T cell receptor beta chains follows, all from one sample in a study of shared clonotypes between healthy human individuals. Assay: immunoSEQ multiplex PCR; the TCRdb copy retains only in-frame clones and omits some. The sample carries 450,000 or so clones, 60% to 80% recorded once. The sequencing sample was made of PBMCs. The receptors derive from a woman aged 40 to 49 in good health. Some clones in this sample may be carry-over from other donors' samples. CDR3s include the opening cysteine and the closing phenylalanine or tryptophan. The order of the fields is V gene, clone size, D gene, J gene, CDR3 length, CDR3 DNA, CDR3 protein. A D gene is named only where the DNA matches it firmly. Clone sizes are given selectively: once, few, many, or a class where the clone is expanded.

TRBV30	.	.	TRBJ1-1	11	TGTGCCTTGCATATGAACACTGAAGCTTTCTTT	CALHMNTEAFF
TRBV30	few	TRBD1	TRBJ1-6	16	TGTGCCTGGAGTGAAATACCGGGACAGGGGAATTCACCCCTCCACTTT	CAWSEIPGQGNSPLHF
TRBV7-2	.	.	TRBJ2-7	12	TGTGCCAGCAGCTCCGGACGCTACGAGCAGTACTTC	CASSSGRYEQYF
TRBV15	.	TRBD1	TRBJ2-1	19	TGTGCCACCAGCAGAGATCACCCCCTCCCGGGACAGGGTGACAATGAGCAGTTCTTC	CATSRDHPLPGQGDNEQFF
TRBV4-1	once	.	TRBJ2-3	16	TGCGCCAGCAGCCAAGACGACAGGTCGGGCGCAGATACGCAGTATTTT	CASSQDDRSGADTQYF
TRBV29-1	few	.	TRBJ2-4	11	TGCAGCGTGGAGACGGGGAACATTCAGTACTTC	CSVETGNIQYF
TRBV5-1	.	TRBD2	TRBJ2-3	16	TGCGCCAGCAGCTCGGGACTAGCGGGAGGTAGAGATACGCAGTATTTT	CASSSGLAGGRDTQYF
TRBV5-8	once	.	TRBJ1-2	13	TGTGCCAGCAGCCCCGTGATTAACTATGGCTACACCTTC	CASSPVINYGYTF
TRBV2	once	TRBD1	TRBJ2-7	14	TGTGCCAGCAGCCGGACAGGTCGATGGAGGGAGCAGTACTTC	CASSRTGRWREQYF
TRBV6-4	.	TRBD1	TRBJ1-5	14	TGTGCCAGCAGCAGGACAGGGGACAATCAGCCCCAGCATTTT	CASSRTGDNQPQHF
TRBV4-2	.	.	TRBJ1-4	15	TGTGCCAGCAGCCATTCACAGGCACCAGTTGAAAAACTGTTTTTT	CASSHSQAPVEKLFF
TRBV29-1	.	.	TRBJ2-5	11	TGCAGCGGCAGGGTAGTGGAGACCCAGTACTTC	CSGRVVETQYF
TRBV5-1	.	.	TRBJ2-7	13	TGCGCCAGCAGCTCTCAGGGAACCTACGAGCAGTACTTC	CASSSQGTYEQYF
TRBV10-2	many	.	TRBJ1-1	12	TGCGCCAGCGGGCCGAGATTTGGCGAAGCTTTCTTT	CASGPRFGEAFF
TRBV28	.	.	TRBJ1-2	13	TGTGCCAGCGCCCTCGGGACAATTTATGGCTACACCTTC	CASALGTIYGYTF
TRBV12-5	.	TRBD1	TRBJ2-5	13	TGTGCTAGTGGCCTTGGACAGGGGAAGACCCAGTACTTC	CASGLGQGKTQYF
TRBV2	.	TRBD1	TRBJ1-4	14	TGTGCCAGCTCGGAGGTGGTCAGGGGGGAAAAACTGTTTTTT	CASSEVVRGEKLFF
TRBV28	.	TRBD2	TRBJ2-7	16	TGTGCCAGCAGTAACCCCTCATATAGCGGCGGGAGCGAGCAGTACTTC	CASSNPSYSGGSEQYF
TRBV5-4	many	.	TRBJ1-2	13	TGTGCCAGCAGCCCGGGCAGGGCATGGGGCTACACCTTC	CASSPGRAWGYTF
TRBV7-9	once	.	TRBJ2-7	13	TGTGCCAGCAGGCGGGACAGCTCCTACGAGCAGTACTTC	CASRRDSSYEQYF
TRBV29-1	.	.	TRBJ1-1	13	TGCAGCGTGGGAGTGGACTTGAACACTGAAGCTTTCTTT	CSVGVDLNTEAFF
TRBV2	.	.	TRBJ2-7	13	TGTGCCAGCAATACAGGGAATCATCACGAGCAGTACTTC	CASNTGNHHEQYF